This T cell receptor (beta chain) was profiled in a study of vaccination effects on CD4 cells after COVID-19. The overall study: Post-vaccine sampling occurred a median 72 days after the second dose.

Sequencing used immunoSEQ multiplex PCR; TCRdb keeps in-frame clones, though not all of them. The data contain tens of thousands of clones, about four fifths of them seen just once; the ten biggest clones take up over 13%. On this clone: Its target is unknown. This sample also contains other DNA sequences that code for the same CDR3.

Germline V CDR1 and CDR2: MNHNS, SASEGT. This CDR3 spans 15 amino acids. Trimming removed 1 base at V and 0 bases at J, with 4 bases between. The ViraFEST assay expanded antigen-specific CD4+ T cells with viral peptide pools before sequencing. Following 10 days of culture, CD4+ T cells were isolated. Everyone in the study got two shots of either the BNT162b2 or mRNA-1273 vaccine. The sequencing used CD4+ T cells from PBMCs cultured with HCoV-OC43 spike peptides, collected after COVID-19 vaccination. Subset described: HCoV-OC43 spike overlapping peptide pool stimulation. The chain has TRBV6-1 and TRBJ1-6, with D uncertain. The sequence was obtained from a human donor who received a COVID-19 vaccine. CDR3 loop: CASSEGSSYNSPLHF. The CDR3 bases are TGTGCCAGCAGTGAAGGCAGCTCCTATAATTCACCCCTCCACTTT.